This T cell receptor beta chain was profiled in a study of cytomegalovirus exposure and HLA in healthy donors. V lost 2 bases, J lost 2 bases, and 15 bases lay in between. The length of the CDR3 is 16 residues. Per the germline V gene, CDR1 is LGHNA and CDR2 is YSLEER. The PCR employed 60 Vbeta primers together with 13 Jbeta primers. The assay was immunoSEQ multiplex PCR, and TCRdb's table has in-frame clones only and misses some. The sample consists of 150,000 to 200,000 clones, 65% to 80% of them appearing once. This receptor was taken from a woman aged 40 to 50 in good health and CMV-seronegative. Sequencing input: PBMCs. The chain joins TRBV4-3 to TRBJ1-2; the D is unclear. DNA for the CDR3: TGCGCCAGCAGCCAACTATTCGATGATCACAACTATGGCTACACCTTC. This translates into CASSQLFDDHNYGYTF.